Described below is a single T cell receptor beta chain sequence and its context. Its target is unknown. Documented time point: cycle 4 day 1 (C4D1), after five to seven weeks of nivolumab. Every patient was affected by relapse after autologous stem cell transplantation, while exposure to brentuximab vedotin was not uniform. Isolation of CD4+ T cells from thawed PBMCs was performed by magnetic negative selection. This CDR3 comprises 14 residues. The V end was cut by 1 base, the J end by 6 bases, with 11 bases between. Germline-derived CDR1 and CDR2 are LNHNV and YYDKDF (reference sequence). Here immunoSEQ multiplex PCR was the method, and the copy in TCRdb shows in-frame clones only, minus some. This table holds 25,000 to 30,000 clones, approximately 79% found once. The data were obtained in a study of PD-1 blockade in classical Hodgkin lymphoma. Findings of the study overall: TCR diversity in CD4+, not CD8+, cells rose significantly by C4D1. Newly diagnosed patients had baseline TCR diversity that was reportedly lower than that of healthy donors. Although disease activity or prior therapy may be involved, causes of the repertoire differences remain undefined.

This chain connects TRBV15 to TRBJ2-3; TRBD1 is a possible D gene (5 bases). Source: CD4+ T cells from blood, taken before the fourth cycle of nivolumab. The receptor's source is a human donor with classical Hodgkin lymphoma. In DNA, the CDR3 is TGTGCCACCAGCAGAGCCCAGGGTGAGGATACGCAGTATTTT. Protein: CATSRAQGEDTQYF.